This entry lists 32 T cell receptor beta chains sequenced from one sample in a study of CD8 T cells in Susac syndrome. RNA in amounts of about 0.5 to 1 ug was reverse transcribed with random hexamers. From the immunoSEQ multiplex PCR reads, TCRdb called clonotypes with MiXCR, one entry per CDR3 protein. Of roughly 80,000 distinct CDR3 sequences in the sample, approximately 94% were seen once. The sequencing sample was made of CD8+ T cells from PBMCs. These receptors were obtained from a human donor in good health.

This sequence joins TRBV27 and TRBJ2-2; a possible D gene is TRBD1 (6 bases). The CDR3 is 14 residues long. CDR1 is MNHEY, CDR2 SMNVEV, per germline (reference sequence). The ends were cut back, 2 bases at V and 8 bases at J, with 12 bases in the middle. The CDR3 loop is CASSLKQGWGELFF. CDR3 coding DNA: TGTGCCAGCAGTTTAAAACAGGGTTGGGGGGAGCTGTTTTTT.

J is TRBJ1-2 and V is TRBV27; D ambiguous. Trimming pared 0 bases from V and 1 base from J, leaving 9 bases between. The CDR3 totals 15 residues. The germline V gene encodes CDR1 MNHEY and CDR2 SMNVEV (reference sequence). The CDR3 bases are TGTGCCAGCAGTTTATCGAGGGCCTTTAACTATGGCTACACCTTC. Its translation is CASSLSRAFNYGYTF.

V is TRBV27 and J is TRBJ1-2; TRBD1 matches at 8 bases. J lost 7 bases, V lost 8 bases, and 15 bases had no gene match. Germline loops: CDR1 MNHEY, CDR2 SMNVEV (reference sequence). The CDR3 contains 15 residues. The CDR3 bases are TGTGCCAGCGGAACCGGGACAGGTTTTTTAGGTGGCTACACCTTC. It codes for CASGTGTGFLGGYTF.

J is TRBJ1-5 and V is TRBV4-1; D perhaps matches TRBD1 (5 bases). Per the germline V gene, CDR1 is MGHRA and CDR2 is YSYEKL. This CDR3 comprises 14 residues. V lost 4 bases and J lost 4, with 11 bases in between. In DNA, the CDR3 is TGCGCCAGCAGCCCTCGACAGCTGAATCAGCCCCAGCATTTT. Protein: CASSPRQLNQPQHF.

The chain recombines TRBV7-9 with TRBJ2-7, with 8 positions matching TRBD1. V lost 6 bases and J lost 3; bases outside the gene matches: 7. This CDR3 is 14 amino acids long. In germline, CDR1 is SEHNR, CDR2 FQNEAQ (reference sequence). Written as DNA, the CDR3 is TGTGCCAGCAGTTCGGGACAGGAATTCTACGAGCAGTACGTC. It codes for CASSSGQEFYEQYV.

This clonotype has a single count. The V gene is TRBV28, the J gene TRBJ2-1; TRBD2 agrees at 11 bases. Trimming took 5 bases from V and 7 from J; bases not matched to a gene: 4. The germline V gene encodes CDR1 MDHEN and CDR2 SYDVKM. The CDR3 runs to 14 residues. CDR3 sequence (DNA): TGTGCCAGCAGTCTTAGCGGGAGGGCGAATGAGCAGTTCTTC. Translating gives CASSLSGRANEQFF.

This chain uses TRBV27 with TRBJ2-4; D remains ambiguous. CDR1 and CDR2 (germline): MNHEY, SMNVEV (reference sequence). The CDR3 extends over 16 amino acids. Trimming pared 6 bases from V and 4 bases from J, leaving 19 bases between. The CDR3 region has the DNA TGTGCCAGCAGCTCCGTGCCGGGTGGGAAGAAAAACATTCAGTACTTC. Protein sequence: CASSSVPGGKKNIQYF.

The CDR3 DNA sequence: TGTGCCAGCAGTGATGGCCCGCAGCGGACTAGCCCGAGCTCCTACAATGAGCAGTTCTTC. As protein: CASSDGPQRTSPSSYNEQFF. The chain has TRBV2 and TRBJ2-1, with TRBD2 matching 8 bases. Germline-derived CDR1 and CDR2 are SNHLY and FYNNEI. The CDR3 has 20 residues. Losses at the gene ends were 3 bases for V and 0 bases for J; bases not matched to a gene: 16.

This clonotype has only one observation. This chain uses TRBV12-3 or TRBV12-4 with TRBJ2-7; either TRBD1 or TRBD2 may fit D (6 bases each). Trimming left V 3 bases short and J 0 bases short, with 12 bases between. The CDR3 sequence is 15 residues long. The CDR3 bases are TGTGCCAGCAGTTTGGGGGGCGGGCTCTCCTACGAGCAGTACGTC. Its protein is CASSLGGGLSYEQYV.

The genes are TRBV11-2 and TRBJ1-3; 7 positions agree with TRBD1. Germline V CDR1 and CDR2: SGHAT, FQNNGV. V trimming: 5 bases; J trimming: 1 base; junction bases outside the gene matches: 2. CDR3 length: 14 residues. This chain's CDR3 is CASSPTGSGNTIYF. CDR3 sequence (DNA): TGTGCCAGCAGCCCGACAGGGTCTGGAAACACCATATATTTT. The variable domain in full, with the rest retrieved from reference TRBV11-2 and TRBJ1-3, is EAGVAQSPRYKIIEKRQSVAFWCNPISGHATLYWYQQILGQGPKLLIQFQNNGVVDDSQLPKDRFSAERLKGVDSTLKIQPAKLEDSAVYLCASSPTGSGNTIYFGEGSWLTVV.

The DNA of the CDR3 is TGCGCCAGCAGGTCGGACGGTCACTACGAGCAGTACTTC. Translated: CASRSDGHYEQYF. The V and J genes are TRBV5-1 and TRBJ2-7; D is ambiguous. The germline CDR1 and CDR2 sequences are SGHRS and YFSETQ. The V and J ends lost 5 bases and 3 bases respectively, with 12 bases between them. The CDR3 consists of 13 residues. The full variable domain, in which reference TRBV5-1 and TRBJ2-7 provide the parts outside the CDR3, is KAGVTQTPRYLIKTRGQQVTLSCSPISGHRSVSWYQQTPGQGLQFLFEYFSETQRNKGNFPGRFSGRQFSNSRSEMNVSTLELGDSALYLCASRSDGHYEQYFGPGTRLTVT.

This clonotype came up once. The chain has TRBV20-1 and TRBJ2-7, with D unclear. Germline lookup yields CDR1 DFQATT and CDR2 SNEGSKA (reference sequence). Trimming took 6 bases from V and 0 from J, leaving 24 bases between them. The CDR3 contains 17 residues. This chain's CDR3 is CSATGPGRVGNSYEQYV. CDR3 DNA: TGCAGTGCAACTGGACCGGGCCGTGTGGGAAACTCCTACGAGCAGTACGTC.

V usage is TRBV27 and J usage is TRBJ2-7, with TRBD1 identical over 8 bases. The germline V gene has CDR1 MNHEY and CDR2 SMNVEV (reference sequence). V lost 5 bases, J lost 2 bases, and 2 bases stayed unmatched. The CDR3 length is 13 residues. CDR3 coding DNA: TGTGCCAGCAGTGGGACAGGAGCCTACGAGCAGTACGTC. Translation: CASSGTGAYEQYV.

The rearrangement uses TRBV4-1 and TRBJ1-1; D is unclear. This CDR3 comprises 13 residues. The V end lost 0 bases, the J end lost 7 bases, and 9 bases lay between the germline ends. Germline V gives CDR1 MGHRA, CDR2 YSYEKL. Here the CDR3 reads CASSQEGSLEAFF. In nucleotides, the CDR3 is TGCGCCAGCAGCCAAGAAGGCAGCCTTGAAGCTTTCTTT.

The CDR3 coding sequence is TGTGCCAGCAGATACCCCGCAGGGTTTAAGAACACTGAAGCTTTCTTT. It is translated as CASRYPAGFKNTEAFF. The chain is built from TRBV7-9 and TRBJ1-1; tentatively, D is TRBD1 (5 bases). Germline values: CDR1 SEHNR, CDR2 FQNEAQ (reference sequence). V lost 6 bases to trimming and J lost 1 base, with 18 bases between them. The CDR3 has 16 amino acids.

The chain combines TRBV12-3 or TRBV12-4 with TRBJ2-1; weak D call: TRBD2 (6 bases). The ends were cut back, 6 bases at V and 7 bases at J, with 13 bases in the middle. This CDR3 is 13 amino acids long. The CDR3 region is CASRFGSPNEQFF. In nucleotides, the CDR3 is TGTGCCAGCAGGTTCGGGAGTCCAAATGAGCAGTTCTTC.

The chain uses TRBV5-1 and TRBJ2-7; TRBD2 aligns across 14 bases. CDR1 and CDR2 (germline): SGHRS, YFSETQ. V shed 4 bases, J shed 3 bases, and the junction held 3 bases outside the gene matches. The CDR3 runs 15 residues. CDR3 loop: CASSAGLAGGYEQYF. For the CDR3, the DNA is TGCGCCAGCAGCGCCGGACTAGCGGGGGGCTACGAGCAGTACTTC.

The V gene is TRBV20-1, the J gene TRBJ2-1; no clear D. The germline V and J ends were trimmed by 2 bases and 8 bases, with 7 bases remaining between them. Germline lookup yields CDR1 DFQATT and CDR2 SNEGSKA (reference sequence). This CDR3 comprises 11 residues. The CDR3 DNA reads as TGCAGTGCTAGATTATTCGATGAGCAGTTCTTC. Translated, it gives CSARLFDEQFF.

The chain is built from TRBV27 and TRBJ2-1; 11 bases fit TRBD2. The CDR3 sequence is 15 residues long. The V gene end was trimmed by 4 bases and the J gene end by 7 bases; junction bases not matched to a gene: 6. CDR1 is MNHEY, CDR2 SMNVEV, per germline (reference sequence). CDR3 nucleotide sequence: TGTGCCAGCAGTTCAGGGACTAGCGGACTAAATGAGCAGTTCTTC. Its protein is CASSSGTSGLNEQFF.

The rearrangement joins TRBV4-3 to TRBJ1-5, with D maybe TRBD1 (6 bases). The germline V gene encodes CDR1 LGHNA and CDR2 YSLEER. The V and J ends lost 0 bases and 2 bases respectively, with 17 bases between them. This CDR3 comprises 18 residues. The CDR3 DNA reads as TGCGCCAGCAGCCAAGACACAGAGGGGGGTATTGGCAATCAGCCCCAGCATTTT. This sequence encodes CASSQDTEGGIGNQPQHF.

The chain joins TRBV7-8 to TRBJ2-1; 7 nucleotides match TRBD1. CDR1 is SGHVS and CDR2 is FQNEAQ in the germline V gene. There are 15 residues in the CDR3. V lost 1 base to trimming and J lost 9 bases; unmatched junction nucleotides: 9. The CDR3 loop is CASSLVRRQGSEQFF. CDR3 DNA sequence: TGTGCCAGCAGCTTAGTGAGGCGACAGGGAAGTGAGCAGTTCTTC.

The rearrangement uses TRBV20-1 and TRBJ2-1; D might be TRBD2 (6 bases). The germline V gene has CDR1 DFQATT and CDR2 SNEGSKA (reference sequence). Between the trimmed V and J ends, which lost 3 bases and 5 bases, there was a span of 14 bases. The CDR3 contains 14 residues. The CDR3 region has the DNA TGCAGTGCTAGGGAGGGTGCGTTTAACAATGAGCAGTTCTTC. Translating it yields CSAREGAFNNEQFF.

V is TRBV19 and J is TRBJ2-1; 8 bases line up with TRBD1. Trimming cost V 2 bases and J 10 bases; bases outside gene matches: 4. The CDR3 contains 13 residues. Germline V CDR1 and CDR2: LNHDA, SQIVND (reference sequence). CDR3 sequence (DNA): TGTGCCAGTAGTATACGACAGGGGCCCGAGCAGTTCTTC. This translates into CASSIRQGPEQFF.

The chain uses TRBV20-1 and TRBJ2-7; the D gene is possibly TRBD1 (6 bases). Germline CDR1 reads DFQATT; CDR2 reads SNEGSKA (reference sequence). The CDR3 is 14 residues long. V was cut by 3 bases and J by 0 bases, with 12 bases left in between. CDR3 protein: CSASNRASSYEQYF. CDR3 nucleotide sequence: TGCAGTGCTAGTAACAGGGCCAGCTCCTACGAGCAGTACTTC.

The V gene is TRBV9, the J gene TRBJ2-2, with unresolved D. The germline gives CDR1 SGDLS, CDR2 YYNGEE. V gave up 3 bases and J gave up 3 bases, with 6 bases separating them. The CDR3 is 13 amino acids. The CDR3, as DNA: TGTGCCAGCAGCGACAGATACACCGGGGAGCTGTTTTTT. Translated: CASSDRYTGELFF. Supplemented by reference TRBV9 and TRBJ2-2, the full variable domain reads DSGVTQTPKHLITATGQRVTLRCSPRSGDLSVYWYQQSLDQGLQFLIQYYNGEERAKGNILERFSAQQFPDLHSELNLSSLELGDSALYFCASSDRYTGELFFGEGSRLTVL.

The V and J genes are TRBV7-9 and TRBJ1-2; D is perhaps TRBD1 (5 bases). Trimming removed 1 base at V and 6 bases at J, with 12 bases between. This CDR3 region has 14 residues. Germline V lookup: CDR1 SEHNR, CDR2 FQNEAQ (reference sequence). DNA of the CDR3: TGTGCCAGCAGCTTAGGGCCCGGGGCCCATGGCTACACCTTC. Protein sequence: CASSLGPGAHGYTF.

The CDR3 loop is CSARTGEPAGELFF. The CDR3 DNA sequence: TGCAGTGCTCGGACAGGGGAGCCCGCCGGGGAGCTGTTTTTT. The rearrangement uses TRBV20-1 and TRBJ2-2, with 9 positions matching TRBD1. The CDR3 sequence is 14 residues long. Looked up from germline, CDR1 is DFQATT and CDR2 is SNEGSKA (reference sequence). Trimming took 5 bases from V and 6 from J; bases not matched to a gene: 7.

The chain uses TRBV11-2 and TRBJ2-2; D possibly corresponds to TRBD2 (5 bases). This CDR3 has 17 amino acids. V shed 4 bases and J shed 7 bases, with 22 bases lying between them. Per the germline V gene, CDR1 is SGHAT and CDR2 is FQNNGV. CDR3 in DNA: TGTGCCAGCAGCTCCCCGAGGACCGGGGAACGGGTCGGGGAGCTGTTTTTT. Its protein product is CASSSPRTGERVGELFF.

J is TRBJ2-3 and V is TRBV6-5, with TRBD2 matching over 7 bases. V shed 5 bases, J shed 4 bases, and the junction held 6 bases outside the gene matches. The CDR3 extends over 14 amino acids. The germline V gene has CDR1 MNHEY and CDR2 SVGAGI. The CDR3 protein is CASSQGLGADTQYF. DNA of the CDR3: TGTGCCAGCAGTCAAGGACTAGGTGCAGATACGCAGTATTTT.

This CDR3 reads CASRDRGSGTDTQYF. CDR3 nucleotide sequence: TGTGCCAGCAGAGACAGGGGGTCTGGCACAGATACGCAGTATTTT. The chain recombines TRBV12-3 or TRBV12-4 with TRBJ2-3; 9 bases are a match to TRBD1. Losses at the gene ends were 6 bases for V and 1 base for J; bases not matched to a gene: 5. The CDR3 is 15 amino acids.

This rearrangement joins TRBV6-5 to TRBJ2-1; D gene uncertain. Between the trimmed V and J ends, which lost 0 bases and 7 bases, there was a span of 7 bases. Per germline, CDR1 MNHEY and CDR2 SVGAGI. The CDR3 has 13 amino acids. CDR3 sequence: CASSYSTANEQFF. Written as DNA, the CDR3 is TGTGCCAGCAGTTACTCTACAGCAAATGAGCAGTTCTTC.

This chain's CDR3 is CSAREEERGGPYEQYF. DNA for the CDR3: TGCAGTGCTAGAGAGGAAGAGCGGGGGGGCCCCTACGAGCAGTACTTC. The chain couples TRBV20-1 to TRBJ2-7; 10 bases line up with TRBD2. Germline V gives CDR1 DFQATT, CDR2 SNEGSKA (reference sequence). V trimming: 0 bases; J trimming: 2 bases; junction bases outside the gene matches: 7. The CDR3 loop spans 16 amino acids.